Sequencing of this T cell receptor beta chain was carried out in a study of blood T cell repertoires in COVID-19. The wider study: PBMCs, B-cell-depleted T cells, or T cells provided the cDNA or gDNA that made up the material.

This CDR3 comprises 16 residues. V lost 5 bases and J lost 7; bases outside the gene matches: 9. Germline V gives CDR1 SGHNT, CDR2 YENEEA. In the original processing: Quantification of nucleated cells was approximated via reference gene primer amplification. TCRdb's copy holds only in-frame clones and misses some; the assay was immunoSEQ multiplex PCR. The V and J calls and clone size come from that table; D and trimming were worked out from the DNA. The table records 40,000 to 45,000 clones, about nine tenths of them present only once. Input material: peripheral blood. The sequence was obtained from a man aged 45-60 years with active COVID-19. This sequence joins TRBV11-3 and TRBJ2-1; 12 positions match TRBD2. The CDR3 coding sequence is TGTGCCAGCAGCCCTCGACTAGCGGGAGTTCGGAATGAGCAGTTCTTC. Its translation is CASSPRLAGVRNEQFF.